These T cell receptor beta chains were read from a single sample in a study of cytomegalovirus exposure and HLA in healthy donors. Produced via immunoSEQ multiplex PCR; TCRdb's table is partial and in-frame only. Altogether 150,000 to 200,000 clones are present, more than 60% being singletons, with the ten largest covering around 4%. The sequencing input was PBMCs. All receptors come from a middle-aged man in good health and CMV-seronegative. The CDR3 runs from the conserved cysteine through the conserved F or W. D genes are given only for firm matches. Not every row has a clone size; where given, it reads once, few, many or a size class.

TRBV5-6	NA	TRBJ2-3	NA	CASSPATGSDTQYF	TGTGCCAGCAGCCCAGCTACAGGGTCAGATACGCAGTATTTT
TRBV18	TRBD2	TRBJ2-1	NA	CASSPPPGGYNEQFF	TGTGCCAGCTCACCACCCCCGGGGGGTTACAATGAGCAGTTCTTC
TRBV7-8	NA	TRBJ1-4	few	CASSLGQMGEKLFF	TGTGCCAGCAGCTTAGGACAGATGGGTGAAAAACTGTTTTTT
TRBV6-5	NA	TRBJ1-2	NA	CASRPTSGGYTF	TGTGCCAGCAGGCCGACTTCTGGTGGCTACACCTTC
TRBV6-1	TRBD1	TRBJ1-6	NA	CASGEQGLASPLHF	TGTGCCAGCGGGGAACAGGGGTTGGCTTCACCCCTCCACTTT
TRBV10-3	TRBD2	TRBJ2-2	NA	CAISESTKRGSSGELFF	TGTGCCATCAGTGAGTCGACTAAGCGGGGGAGCTCCGGGGAGCTGTTTTTT
TRBV7-9	NA	TRBJ1-1	NA	CSSSPQASHASGTEAFF	TGTTCCAGCAGCCCCCAGGCCTCACACGCTTCGGGGACTGAAGCTTTCTTT
TRBV7-3	NA	TRBJ2-2	NA	CASSKRGSETGELFF	TGTGCCAGCAGCAAAAGGGGGTCGGAAACCGGGGAGCTGTTTTTT
TRBV5-5	TRBD1	TRBJ2-7	once	CASSLRDRDSYEQYF	TGTGCCAGCAGCCTCCGGGACAGGGACTCCTACGAGCAGTACTTC
TRBV2	NA	TRBJ1-2	NA	CASSEQGNYGYTF	TGTGCCAGCAGTGAACAGGGTAACTATGGCTACACCTTC
TRBV19	TRBD1	TRBJ2-7	NA	CASSPSDRGFTYEQYF	TGTGCCAGTAGTCCCTCCGACAGGGGCTTTACCTACGAGCAGTACTTC
TRBV30	NA	TRBJ1-1	once	CAWLEWEAFF	TGTGCCTGGCTTGAGTGGGAAGCTTTCTTT
TRBV4-2	NA	TRBJ2-7	NA	CASSQEGGLDEQYF	TGTGCCAGCAGCCAAGAGGGGGGTCTCGACGAGCAGTACTTC
TRBV27	NA	TRBJ2-7	NA	CASSLQGEAYEQYF	TGTGCCAGCAGTCTTCAGGGGGAGGCCTACGAGCAGTACTTC
TRBV21-1	NA	TRBJ1-4	NA	CASSTRGQVKFF	TGTGCCAGCAGCACACGGGGACAGGTGAAGTTTTTT
TRBV6-6	TRBD2	TRBJ2-7	few	CASSYSASGESYEQYF	TGTGCCAGCAGTTACTCCGCTAGCGGGGAGTCCTACGAGCAGTACTTC
TRBV6-5	TRBD1	TRBJ1-2	NA	CASSQQGVPDGYTF	TGTGCCAGCAGTCAACAGGGGGTCCCCGATGGCTACACCTTC
TRBV5-6	TRBD1	TRBJ1-6	NA	CASSFGTGVLSPLHF	TGTGCCAGCAGCTTCGGGACAGGGGTACTGTCACCCCTCCACTTT
TRBV6-1	NA	TRBJ2-7	few	CASLGGPYEQYF	TGTGCCAGCTTGGGGGGGCCCTACGAGCAGTACTTC
TRBV5-1	NA	TRBJ2-7	NA	CASSLDVSPSYEQYF	TGCGCCAGCAGCTTGGATGTCAGTCCCTCCTACGAGCAGTACTTC
TRBV5-1	NA	TRBJ2-7	NA	CASSTTQGYEQYF	TGCGCCAGCAGTACTACCCAGGGCTACGAGCAGTACTTC
TRBV19	NA	TRBJ1-3	NA	CATGGGDSGNTIYF	TGTGCCACCGGGGGTGGGGACTCTGGAAACACCATATATTTT
TRBV5-1	NA	TRBJ2-3	NA	CASSLRGLGTDTQYF	TGCGCCAGCAGCTTACGAGGGTTGGGCACAGATACGCAGTATTTT
TRBV2	TRBD1	TRBJ2-7	NA	CASSPGTGVEQYF	TGTGCCAGCAGTCCCGGGACAGGGGTCGAGCAGTACTTC
TRBV7-9	NA	TRBJ1-1	NA	CASRVPVNTEAFF	TGTGCCAGCAGGGTGCCAGTCAACACTGAAGCTTTCTTT
TRBV4-3	NA	TRBJ1-1	NA	CASSQGRNTEAFF	TGCGCCAGCAGCCAAGGGAGGAACACTGAAGCTTTCTTT
TRBV9	NA	TRBJ1-6	NA	CASSVGGIRDSPLHF	TGTGCCAGCAGCGTAGGAGGAATTCGGGATTCACCCCTCCACTTT
TRBV30	TRBD2	TRBJ2-3	NA	CAWTSGSTDTQYF	TGTGCCTGGACTAGCGGGAGCACAGATACGCAGTATTTT
TRBV5-1	NA	TRBJ2-3	NA	CASSEGHLDTQYF	TGCGCCAGCAGCGAGGGACACTTAGATACGCAGTATTTT
TRBV9	NA	TRBJ1-2	NA	CASSAPRGYTF	TGTGCCAGCAGCGCCCCCCGGGGCTACACCTTC
TRBV25-1	NA	TRBJ2-6	once	CASTEGVGSGANVLTF	TGTGCCAGCACCGAGGGGGTGGGCTCTGGGGCCAACGTCCTGACTTTC
TRBV6-1	TRBD2	TRBJ2-5	NA	CASSEGLAGVNLETQYF	TGTGCCAGCAGTGAAGGTTTAGCGGGGGTAAATTTGGAGACCCAGTACTTC
TRBV19	TRBD1	TRBJ1-4	NA	CATTDRDEKLFF	TGTGCCACCACCGACAGGGATGAAAAACTGTTTTTT
TRBV5-1	NA	TRBJ1-2	NA	CASSLVSGADGYTF	TGCGCCAGCAGCTTGGTTTCAGGGGCGGACGGCTACACCTTC
TRBV30	NA	TRBJ1-2	NA	CAWSLRGGDGYTF	TGTGCCTGGAGTTTAAGGGGAGGTGATGGCTACACCTTC
TRBV9	TRBD2	TRBJ2-7	NA	CASSVEAGGEQYF	TGTGCCAGCAGCGTAGAGGCGGGGGGGGAGCAGTACTTC
TRBV5-1	TRBD2	TRBJ2-3	NA	CASSLSRTSRDTQYF	TGCGCCAGCAGCTTAAGCCGGACTAGCAGGGATACGCAGTATTTT
TRBV5-1	TRBD1	TRBJ2-6	NA	CASSQRGQTGVGSGANVLTF	TGCGCCAGCAGCCAGAGAGGCCAGACAGGGGTAGGGTCTGGGGCCAACGTCCTGACTTTC
TRBV7-9	NA	TRBJ2-4	NA	CASSFARSGLGKNIQYF	TGTGCCAGCAGCTTCGCGAGGTCAGGGTTGGGCAAAAACATTCAGTACTTC